Listed below are T cell receptor beta chains from one sample, sequenced in a study of tumor-infiltrating lymphocytes in primary liver carcinoma. TCRdb ran MiXCR on the multiplex PCR reads and lists one entry per CDR3 protein. The data contain under 150,000 distinct CDR3 sequences, approximately 71% of them seen just once; the ten biggest clones take up over 7.5%. Sequencing was carried out using tumor-adjacent normal liver tissue. The origin of the receptors is a woman in her sixties or seventies with primary liver carcinoma and hepatitis B virus infection. Each CDR3 is given with its conserved first and last residue. A D gene is named only where the DNA matches it firmly. Clone size is given for some rows only: seen once, a few or many times, or a class if the clone is expanded.

j_call clone_size v_call d_call cdr3_nt cdr3_aa
TRBJ2-5 - TRBV5-4 - TGTGCCAACAGCTTGGAGGCGCGCAGACCAGAGACACAGTACTTC CANSLEARRPETQYF
TRBJ2-1 - TRBV5-5 - TGTGCCAGCAGCCTTGACGGGGGTAACAATGAGCAGTTCTTC CASSLDGGNNEQFF
TRBJ2-7 - TRBV11-3 - TGTACCAGCAGCTTAGAATACGGGCCCGAGCAGTACTTC CTSSLEYGPEQYF
TRBJ2-1 - TRBV6-1 TRBD2 TGTGTCAGCATATCTGGACTAGCGGGAGGGAAAGGTGAGCAGTTCTTC CVSISGLAGGKGEQFF
TRBJ2-7 few TRBV12-3/TRBV12-4 - TGTGCTAGCAGCCCCAGCTATTACGAGCAGTACTTC CASSPSYYEQYF
TRBJ1-2 many TRBV28 - TGTGCCAGCAGTTTACTCAACAAGAACTATGGCTACACCTTC CASSLLNKNYGYTF
TRBJ1-2 - TRBV6-1 - TGTGCCAGCGGTGAAAACTGGACAAGGGAAGGCTACACCTTC CASGENWTREGYTF
TRBJ2-2 - TRBV4-1 - TGCACCAGCAGCCATCCCGGGATAGGGATATCCGGGGAGCTGTTTTTT CTSSHPGIGISGELFF
TRBJ2-1 - TRBV5-6 - TGTGCCGGCAGCTCAGCACAGTACAATGAGCAGTTCTTC CAGSSAQYNEQFF
TRBJ2-7 - TRBV29-1 TRBD1 TGCAGCGTGCCCAGGACAGGGGGTTCCTACAAGCAGTACTTC CSVPRTGGSYKQYF
TRBJ2-7 few TRBV9 TRBD2 TGTGCCAGCAGCCCCTCATGGGGGAGGGCGAACGAGCAGTACTTC CASSPSWGRANEQYF
TRBJ1-1 - TRBV7-9 TRBD1 TGTGCCAGCACCTTAGATACCGGGACAGGGAACACTGGAGCTTTCTTT CASTLDTGTGNTGAFF
TRBJ1-1 - TRBV7-8 - TGTGCCGGCAGCCCGGTCCCCCTAAACACTGAAGCTTTCTTT CAGSPVPLNTEAFF
TRBJ2-2 - TRBV29-1 - TGCAGTGGTGGGGAGGACGTCGAGGACCTGTTTTTT CSGGEDVEDLFF
TRBJ2-7 - TRBV28 - TGTGCCAGCAGTTTCTTCCGGCTAGCCGAAGACTCCTACGAGAAGTACTTC CASSFFRLAEDSYEKYF
TRBJ2-7 - TRBV6-2/TRBV6-3 - TGTGCCAGCAGTTACTCACCCACTTACGAGCAGTACTTC CASSYSPTYEQYF